This TCR beta chain originates from a study of memory CD4+ T cells and cytomegalovirus serostatus. Study in general: Donors were healthy Belgian adults, 9 or 10 CMV seropositive and under 30 seronegative.

Comment on this clone: Antigen specificity is unknown.

In the original analysis: Out-of-frame sequences were removed, leaving a few million distinct TCRbeta sequences. Clones were sequenced by immunoSEQ multiplex PCR, and TCRdb holds only the in-frame ones, with some missing. The DNA gave D and trimming, while V, J and clone size come from that table. The table records under 55,000 clones, about three quarters of them present only once. Study findings and constraints: CMV serostatus prediction reached median AUC about 0.96, or 0.93 with US-trained model.

The sort gate was single viable CD3+CD4+CD8-CD45RO+ cells for memory CD4+ T cells. CMV serostatus came from serum IgG against pp150, pp28, p38, p52. The J segment lost 3 bases and the V segment lost 5 bases, leaving 2 bases of the junction unmatched. This CDR3 is built from 14 residues. CDR1 and CDR2 from the germline V gene are SGHTA and FQGTGA. Sequencing was performed on memory CD4+ T cells from blood. J is TRBJ2-5 and V is TRBV7-3; 11 nucleotides match TRBD2. The sequence was collected from an adult in good health and CMV-seropositive. The chain's CDR3 is CASSPGLAEETQYF. In nucleotides, the CDR3 is TGTGCCAGCAGCCCGGGACTAGCGGAAGAGACCCAGTACTTC.